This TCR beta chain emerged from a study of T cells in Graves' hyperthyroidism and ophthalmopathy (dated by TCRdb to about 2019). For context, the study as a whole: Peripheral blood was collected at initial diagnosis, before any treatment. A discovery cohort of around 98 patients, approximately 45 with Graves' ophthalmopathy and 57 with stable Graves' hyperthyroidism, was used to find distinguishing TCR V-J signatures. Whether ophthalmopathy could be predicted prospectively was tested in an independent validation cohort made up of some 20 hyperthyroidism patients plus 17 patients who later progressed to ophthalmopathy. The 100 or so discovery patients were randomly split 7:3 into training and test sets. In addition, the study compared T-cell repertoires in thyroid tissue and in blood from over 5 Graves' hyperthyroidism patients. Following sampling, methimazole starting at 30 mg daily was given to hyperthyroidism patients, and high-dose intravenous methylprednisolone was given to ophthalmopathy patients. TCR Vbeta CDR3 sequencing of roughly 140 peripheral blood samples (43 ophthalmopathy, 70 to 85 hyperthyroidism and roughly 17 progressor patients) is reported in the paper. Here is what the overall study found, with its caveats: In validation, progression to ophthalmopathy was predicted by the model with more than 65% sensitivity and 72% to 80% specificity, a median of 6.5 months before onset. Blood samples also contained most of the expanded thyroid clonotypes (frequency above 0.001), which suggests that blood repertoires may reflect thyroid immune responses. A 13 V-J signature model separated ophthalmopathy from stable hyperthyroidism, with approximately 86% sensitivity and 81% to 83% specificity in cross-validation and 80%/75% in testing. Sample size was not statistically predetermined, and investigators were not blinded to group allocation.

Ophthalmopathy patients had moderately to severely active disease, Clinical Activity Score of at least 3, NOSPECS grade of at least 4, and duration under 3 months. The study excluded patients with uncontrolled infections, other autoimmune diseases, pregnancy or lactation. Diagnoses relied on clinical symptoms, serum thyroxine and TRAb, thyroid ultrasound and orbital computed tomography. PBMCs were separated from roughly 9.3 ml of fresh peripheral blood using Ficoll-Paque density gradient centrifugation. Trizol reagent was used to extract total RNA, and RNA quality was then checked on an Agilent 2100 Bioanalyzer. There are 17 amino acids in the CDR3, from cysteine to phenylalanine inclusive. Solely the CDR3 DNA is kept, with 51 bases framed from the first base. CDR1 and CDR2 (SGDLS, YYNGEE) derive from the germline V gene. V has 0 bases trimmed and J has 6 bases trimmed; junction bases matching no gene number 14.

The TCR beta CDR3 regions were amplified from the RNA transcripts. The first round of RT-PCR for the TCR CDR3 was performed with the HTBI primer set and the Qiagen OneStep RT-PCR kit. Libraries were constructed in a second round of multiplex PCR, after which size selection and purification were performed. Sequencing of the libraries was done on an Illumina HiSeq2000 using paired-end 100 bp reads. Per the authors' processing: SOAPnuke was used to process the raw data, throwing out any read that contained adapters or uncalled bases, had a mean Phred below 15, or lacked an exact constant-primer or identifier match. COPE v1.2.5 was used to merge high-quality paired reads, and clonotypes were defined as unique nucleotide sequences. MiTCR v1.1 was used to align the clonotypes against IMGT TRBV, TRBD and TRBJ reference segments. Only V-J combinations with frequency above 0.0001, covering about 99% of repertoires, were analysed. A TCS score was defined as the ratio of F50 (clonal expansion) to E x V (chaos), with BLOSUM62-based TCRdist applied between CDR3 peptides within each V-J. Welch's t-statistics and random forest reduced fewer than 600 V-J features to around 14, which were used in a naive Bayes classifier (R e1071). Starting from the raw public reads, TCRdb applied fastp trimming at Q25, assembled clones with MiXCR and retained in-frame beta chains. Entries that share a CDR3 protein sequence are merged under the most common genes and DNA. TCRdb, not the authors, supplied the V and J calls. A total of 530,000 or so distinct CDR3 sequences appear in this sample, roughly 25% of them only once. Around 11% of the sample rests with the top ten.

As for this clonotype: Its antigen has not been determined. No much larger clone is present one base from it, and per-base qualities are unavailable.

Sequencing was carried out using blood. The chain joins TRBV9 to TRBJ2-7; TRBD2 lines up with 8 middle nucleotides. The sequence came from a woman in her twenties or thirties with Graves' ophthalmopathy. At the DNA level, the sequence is TGTGCCAGCAGCGTAGGAAGTAGCGGGGCCCCCACGGCCGAGCAGTACTTC. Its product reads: CASSVGSSGAPTAEQYF.